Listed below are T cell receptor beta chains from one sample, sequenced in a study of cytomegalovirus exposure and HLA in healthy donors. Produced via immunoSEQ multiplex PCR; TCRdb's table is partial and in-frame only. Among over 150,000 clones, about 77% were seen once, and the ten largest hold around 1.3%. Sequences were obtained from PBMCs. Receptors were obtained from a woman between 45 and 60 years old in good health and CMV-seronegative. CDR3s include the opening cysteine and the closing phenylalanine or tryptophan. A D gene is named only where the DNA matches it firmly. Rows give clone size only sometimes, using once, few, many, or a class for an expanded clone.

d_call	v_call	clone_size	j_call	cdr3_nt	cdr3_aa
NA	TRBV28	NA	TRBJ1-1	TGTGCCAGCAGCCTGTCCCCCGACGGGAGGACTGAAGCTTTCTTT	CASSLSPDGRTEAFF
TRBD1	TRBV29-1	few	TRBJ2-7	TGCAGCGCAGCCACAGGGGTGAGGGAGCAGTACTTC	CSAATGVREQYF
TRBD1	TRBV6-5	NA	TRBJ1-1	TGTGCCAGCAGTTACTCAGTTAGGACAGGGAACACTGAAGCTTTCTTT	CASSYSVRTGNTEAFF
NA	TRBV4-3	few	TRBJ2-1	TGCGCCAGCAGCCAAGAAGGAGCGACTTACGACAATGAGCAGTTCTTC	CASSQEGATYDNEQFF
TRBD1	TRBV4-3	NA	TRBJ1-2	TGCGCCAGCAGCCGTCAACAGGGGGCGGGCTATGGCTACACCTTC	CASSRQQGAGYGYTF
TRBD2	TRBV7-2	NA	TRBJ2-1	TGTGCCAGCAGCTTCCAAGTGACTAGCGGGGGCTACAATGAGCAGTTCTTC	CASSFQVTSGGYNEQFF
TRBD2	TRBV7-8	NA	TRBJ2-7	TGTGCCAGCAGCTTATCTCTTACCTTGACTAGCGGCTCCTACGAGCAGTACTTC	CASSLSLTLTSGSYEQYF
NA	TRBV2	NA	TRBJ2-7	TGTGCCAGCGGCAGAAACTACGAGCAGTACTTC	CASGRNYEQYF
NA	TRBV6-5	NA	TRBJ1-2	TGTGCCTCCCGTGCTACTAACTATGGCTACACCTTC	CASRATNYGYTF
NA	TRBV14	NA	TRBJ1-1	TGTGCCAGCAGCAGAAGCAGGGTCAACACTGAAGCTTTCTTT	CASSRSRVNTEAFF
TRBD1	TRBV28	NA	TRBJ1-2	TGTGCCAGCAGTCCCGCAGGGGGCTGGATCTATGGCTACACCTTC	CASSPAGGWIYGYTF
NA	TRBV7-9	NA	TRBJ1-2	TGTGCCAGCACTTGGTCCGGAGCTAACTATGGCTACACCTTC	CASTWSGANYGYTF
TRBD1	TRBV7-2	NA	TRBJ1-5	TGTGCCAGCAGCTTAAGGGGGCTAATGGGTCAGCCCCAGCATTTT	CASSLRGLMGQPQHF
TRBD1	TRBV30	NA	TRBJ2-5	TGTGCCTGGATGCTTCCCCCGGGACAGTTAGAGACCCAGTACTTC	CAWMLPPGQLETQYF
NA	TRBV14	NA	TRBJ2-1	TGTGCCAGCAGCCAAGCTGGGCCGCACAATGAGCAGTTCTTC	CASSQAGPHNEQFF
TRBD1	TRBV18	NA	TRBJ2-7	TGTGCCAGCTCACTCGGACAGGGTAGCTCCTACGAGCAGTACTTC	CASSLGQGSSYEQYF
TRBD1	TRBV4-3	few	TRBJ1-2	TGCGCCAGCAGCCAGGGGACAGGGGGCGAGGACTATGGCTACACCTTC	CASSQGTGGEDYGYTF
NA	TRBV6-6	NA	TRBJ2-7	TGTGCCAGCAGTCAAAGTACTTTCGACGAGCAGTACTTC	CASSQSTFDEQYF
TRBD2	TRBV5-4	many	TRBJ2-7	TGTGCCAGCAGCCCGGGTGGAGCGGGAGGGCACAACGAGCAGTACTTC	CASSPGGAGGHNEQYF
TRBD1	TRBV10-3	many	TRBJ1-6	TGTGCCATCAGTGAACCGGGACAGGATTCACCCCTCCACTTT	CAISEPGQDSPLHF
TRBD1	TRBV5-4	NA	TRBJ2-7	TGTGCCAGCAGCGCACGGACAGGCGACTACGAGCAGTACTTC	CASSARTGDYEQYF
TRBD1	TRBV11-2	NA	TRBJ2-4	TGTGCCGAAGGGACAGGAAAAAACATTCAGTACTTC	CAEGTGKNIQYF
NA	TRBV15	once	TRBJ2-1	TGTGCCACCACTTCCGTGGACAGAAATTACAATGAGCAGTTCTTC	CATTSVDRNYNEQFF
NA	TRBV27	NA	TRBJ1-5	TGTGCCAGCAGCTTGGCGGGGGGTAATCAGCCCCAGCATTTT	CASSLAGGNQPQHF
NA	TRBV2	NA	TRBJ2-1	TGTGCCAGCAGCCTGTCGCGGGGCCACGCCTACAATGAGCAGTTCTTC	CASSLSRGHAYNEQFF
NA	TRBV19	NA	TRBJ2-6	TGTGCCAGTTTCTCCCGGGACATCGGACTGGCTGGGGCCAACGTCCTGACTTTC	CASFSRDIGLAGANVLTF
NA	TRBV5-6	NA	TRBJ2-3	TGTGCCAGCAGCAGGTGGCAGGGCACAGATACGCAGTATTTT	CASSRWQGTDTQYF
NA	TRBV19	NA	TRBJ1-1	TGTGCCAGTAGTGTGAGGGGGTACGGCACTGAAGCTTTCTTT	CASSVRGYGTEAFF
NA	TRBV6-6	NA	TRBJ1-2	TGTGCCAGCGAGGGAACCTATGGCTACACCTTC	CASEGTYGYTF
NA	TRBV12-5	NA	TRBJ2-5	TGTGCTAGTGGTTCCCTCAGTCCTCTGCACTTC	CASGSLSPLHF
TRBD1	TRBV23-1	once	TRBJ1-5	TGCGCCAGCAGTCCACGAGGGGGACAGGATGAGGGAAGCAATCAGCCCCAGCATTTT	CASSPRGGQDEGSNQPQHF
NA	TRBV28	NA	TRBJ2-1	TGTGCCAGCAAGCGTGGAGGGGCGGCCTACAATGAGCAGTTCTTC	CASKRGGAAYNEQFF
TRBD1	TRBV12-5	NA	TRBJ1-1	TGTGCTAGTGGTACCACTGAAAGGGGGCTCACTGAAGCTTTCTTT	CASGTTERGLTEAFF
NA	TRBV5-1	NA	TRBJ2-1	TGCGCCAGCAGCCCCGGGACTTATCTCACAAGCTCCTACAATGAGCAGTTCTTC	CASSPGTYLTSSYNEQFF
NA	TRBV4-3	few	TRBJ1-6	TGCGCCAGCAGCCAAGGAAATACTTATAATTCACCCCTCCACTTT	CASSQGNTYNSPLHF
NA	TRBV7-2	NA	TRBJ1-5	TGTGCCAGCAGCTTAGGAACCCGGGCCCAGCATTTT	CASSLGTRAQHF
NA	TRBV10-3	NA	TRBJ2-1	TGTGCCATCAGTGAGCCCAGGGTTATTAACAATGAGCAGTTCTTC	CAISEPRVINNEQFF
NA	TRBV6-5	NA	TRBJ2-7	TGTGCCAGCAGGAACCTACTAGGACTGCAGTACTTC	CASRNLLGLQYF
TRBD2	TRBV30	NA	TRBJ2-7	TGTGCCTGGAGTGTACTAGCGGGAACCTACGAGCAGTACTTC	CAWSVLAGTYEQYF
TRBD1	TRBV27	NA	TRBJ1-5	TGTGCCAGCAGTGCCGGGACAGGCAATCAGCCCCAGCATTTT	CASSAGTGNQPQHF
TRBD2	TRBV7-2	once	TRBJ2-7	TGTGCCAGCAGCCGTCTTGCAGGGAGGGACTACGAGCAGTACTTC	CASSRLAGRDYEQYF
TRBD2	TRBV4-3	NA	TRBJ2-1	TGCGCCAGCAGCCAAGATGGTTTTCGGCGGGGACTAGGGTACAATGAGCAGTTCTTC	CASSQDGFRRGLGYNEQFF
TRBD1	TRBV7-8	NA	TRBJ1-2	TGTGCCAGCAGCCCTGACAGGGTAGGGCTTACTAACTATGGCTACACCTTC	CASSPDRVGLTNYGYTF
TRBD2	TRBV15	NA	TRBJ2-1	TGTGCCACCAGCAGAGATCCGACTAGCGGGAGCAATGAGCAGTTCTTC	CATSRDPTSGSNEQFF
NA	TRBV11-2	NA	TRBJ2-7	TGTGCCAGCAGCTTAGAACAGGGTTACGAGCAGTACTTC	CASSLEQGYEQYF
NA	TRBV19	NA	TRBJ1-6	TGTGCCAGTAGTATAAGTGCAGGCGGAGGGTCACCCCTCCACTTT	CASSISAGGGSPLHF
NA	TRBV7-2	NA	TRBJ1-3	TGTGCCAGCAGCCCCCACCAACAGAGCTCTGGAAACACCATATATTTT	CASSPHQQSSGNTIYF
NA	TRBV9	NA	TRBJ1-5	TGTGCCAGCAGCGTAGGGTCAGGCCAGCCCCAGCATTTT	CASSVGSGQPQHF
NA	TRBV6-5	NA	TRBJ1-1	TGTGCCAGCAGTGGCGCAGGGGCAACTTTCTTT	CASSGAGATFF
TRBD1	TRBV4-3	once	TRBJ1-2	TGCGCCAGCAGCCAGACAGGGAAGGGGACTAACTATGGCTACACCTTC	CASSQTGKGTNYGYTF
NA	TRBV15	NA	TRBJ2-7	TGTGCCACCAGCAGGGTACCCCAGGCCTACGAGCAGTACTTC	CATSRVPQAYEQYF
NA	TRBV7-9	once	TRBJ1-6	TGTGCCAGCAGCTTAGTGGGCAGTAATTCACCCCTCCACTTT	CASSLVGSNSPLHF
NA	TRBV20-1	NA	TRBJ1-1	TGCAGTGCTAGAGATGAGAGAGCTTTCTTT	CSARDERAFF
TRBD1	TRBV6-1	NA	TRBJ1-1	TGTGCCAGCAGTTATGGGACAGGGGAAACTGAAGCTTTCTTT	CASSYGTGETEAFF
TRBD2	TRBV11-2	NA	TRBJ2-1	TGTGCCAGCAGCTTAGTGATGTTAGCGGGGGGTACGAATGAGCAGTTCTTC	CASSLVMLAGGTNEQFF
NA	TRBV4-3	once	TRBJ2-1	TGCGCCAGCAGCCAAGATTTGCGACAGGGCAGTCTAGCGGGCGGGGATGAGCAGTTCTTC	CASSQDLRQGSLAGGDEQFF
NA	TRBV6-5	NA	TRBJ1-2	TGTGCCAGCAGTTTCCGGGGTTATGGCTACACCTTC	CASSFRGYGYTF
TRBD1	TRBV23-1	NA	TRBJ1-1	TGCGCCAGCAGTCAAACAGACAGGGGACCGAACACTGAAGCTTTCTTT	CASSQTDRGPNTEAFF
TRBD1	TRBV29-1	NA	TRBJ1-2	TGCAGCGTTGACAAGACAGGGAAAAGGGGCTACACCTTC	CSVDKTGKRGYTF